One and the same sample provided the 17 T cell receptor beta chains below, sequenced in a study of cytomegalovirus exposure and HLA in healthy donors. Researchers ran the PCR with 60 Vbeta and 13 Jbeta primers. TCRdb's table, derived via immunoSEQ multiplex PCR, lists solely in-frame clones and lacks some. In the table there are under 150,000 clones, around 81% of which are singletons. Sequenced sample: PBMCs. These receptors were obtained from a woman aged 25 to 39 in good health and CMV-seronegative.

This chain connects TRBV28 to TRBJ2-1; D remains ambiguous. Trimming removed 8 bases at V and 11 bases at J, with 13 bases between. CDR1 and CDR2 from the germline V gene are MDHEN and SYDVKM. The CDR3 extends over 11 amino acids. This CDR3 reads CASSDKTKQFF. DNA for the CDR3: TGTGCCAGCTCAGATAAGACAAAGCAGTTCTTC.

About this clone itself: A read error may account for a junction end that differs from germline. This sample includes further DNA sequences coding for the same CDR3. The chain carries TRBV19 and TRBJ2-5; a weak D match, TRBD2 (5 bases). CDR3 length: 16 amino acids. Germline values: CDR1 LNHDA, CDR2 SQIVND (reference sequence). The CDR3: CASSPRDGVLQETQYF. CDR3 sequence (DNA): TGTGCCAGTAGTCCCCGGGATGGGGTCCTCCAAGAAACCCAGTACTTC.

The chain uses TRBV28 and TRBJ2-2; 8 nucleotides agree with TRBD1. CDR3 size: 15 residues. Germline CDR1 MDHEN, CDR2 SYDVKM. V shed 8 bases and J 5 bases; nucleotides not matched to a gene: 10. The CDR3 loop is CASYTGTGLTGELFF. The CDR3 DNA sequence: TGTGCCAGCTATACCGGGACAGGATTGACCGGGGAGCTGTTTTTT.

With respect to this clone: At one end, the junction sequence differs from germline, possibly due to a read error. The CDR3 sequence is CSSSLDRASDEQYF. Here the CDR3 DNA reads TGTTCCAGCAGCCTGGACAGGGCTTCCGACGAGCAGTACTTC. This chain uses TRBV7-9 with TRBJ2-7; 8 nucleotides line up with TRBD1. Germline loops: CDR1 SEHNR, CDR2 FQNEAQ (reference sequence). The CDR3 loop spans 14 amino acids.

The V call is TRBV6-1, the J call TRBJ2-7; 8 nucleotides match TRBD2. There are 16 residues in the CDR3. J lost 6 bases, V lost 2 bases, and 12 bases had no gene match. Looked up from germline, CDR1 is MNHNS and CDR2 is SASEGT. Written as DNA, the CDR3 is TGTGCCAGCAGTGAATTCGAGACTAGCGCCCATGGCGAGCAGTACTTC. Protein product: CASSEFETSAHGEQYF.

This sequence joins TRBV4-1 and TRBJ1-2; 11 bases match TRBD1. Germline lookup yields CDR1 MGHRA and CDR2 YSYEKL. Trimming cost V 1 base and J 8 bases; bases outside gene matches: 9. The CDR3 spans 16 residues. The CDR3 reads CASSQGLRTGGRGYTF. CDR3 sequence (DNA): TGCGCCAGCAGCCAAGGTTTGAGGACAGGGGGCCGCGGCTACACCTTC.

The rearrangement links TRBV5-1 to TRBJ2-2; 9 positions match TRBD2. The CDR3 consists of 17 residues. Germline V gene sequence: CDR1 SGHRS, CDR2 YFSETQ. Unmatched junction bases numbered 9, after V lost 4 bases and J lost 2 bases. This chain's CDR3 is CASSPLTSGRNTGELFF. DNA for the CDR3: TGCGCCAGCAGCCCCCTGACTAGCGGAAGAAACACCGGGGAGCTGTTTTTT.

This chain uses TRBV6-5 with TRBJ2-7; 9 bases line up with TRBD1. Germline assignment: CDR1 MNHEY and CDR2 SVGAGI. CDR3 length: 15 amino acids. V shed 6 bases and J 2 bases; nucleotides not matched to a gene: 8. The DNA of the CDR3 is TGTGCCAGCAGCCCCATGGGACAGGGACCCTACGAGCAGTACTTC. This sequence encodes CASSPMGQGPYEQYF.

This chain uses TRBV6-1 with TRBJ2-5, with D possibly TRBD2 on 6 matching bases. From germline, CDR1 is MNHNS and CDR2 SASEGT. The V end lost 8 bases, the J end lost 7 bases, and 20 bases lay between the germline ends. CDR3 length: 14 amino acids. The CDR3 loop reads CASVYLGGGGTQYF. The CDR3 DNA follows: TGTGCCAGCGTTTATCTCGGGGGTGGGGGGACCCAGTACTTC.

The gene calls are TRBV7-2 and TRBJ2-7, with D uncertain. This CDR3 contains 14 residues. The germline CDR1 and CDR2 sequences are SGHTA and FQGNSA. Trimming removed 6 bases from V and 3 bases from J, with 15 bases in between. CDR3 in amino acids: CASRNAGTYYEQYF. The DNA of the CDR3 is TGTGCCAGCAGAAACGCAGGAACCTACTACGAGCAGTACTTC.

J is TRBJ2-1 and V is TRBV4-1, with 10 bases lining up with TRBD2. After removal of 1 base from V and 7 bases from J, the junction contained 10 bases not matched to a gene. Germline CDR1 MGHRA, CDR2 YSYEKL. There are 17 residues in the CDR3. The CDR3 DNA sequence: TGCGCCAGCAGCCAAGTGGCAGCGGGAGGGCCAGGGAATGAGCAGTTCTTC. This codes for CASSQVAAGGPGNEQFF.

The count of this clone is one. The chain carries TRBV28 and TRBJ2-3; D is perhaps TRBD2 (6 bases). The germline V gene has CDR1 MDHEN and CDR2 SYDVKM. This CDR3 has 16 amino acids. The V end was cut by 6 bases, the J end by 1 base, with 17 bases between. This chain's CDR3 is CASSPPGVAGTDTQYF. In nucleotides, the CDR3 is TGTGCCAGCAGCCCCCCTGGGGTAGCGGGCACAGATACGCAGTATTTT.

The chain is built from TRBV5-4 and TRBJ2-3; 9 nucleotides line up with TRBD2. Per germline, CDR1 SGHNT and CDR2 YYREEE (reference sequence). V shed 0 bases and J 4 bases; nucleotides not matched to a gene: 9. This CDR3 contains 17 residues. This CDR3 reads CASSLAASGRKSDTQYF. CDR3 in DNA: TGTGCCAGCAGCTTGGCCGCGAGCGGGAGGAAGTCAGATACGCAGTATTTT. Based on the CDR3 plus reference TRBV5-4 and TRBJ2-3, the full variable domain is ETGVTQSPTHLIKTRGQQVTLRCSSQSGHNTVSWYQQALGQGPQFIFQYYREEENGRGNFPPRFSGLQFPNYSSELNVNALELDDSALYLCASSLAASGRKSDTQYFGPGTRLTVL.

The V gene is TRBV29-1, the J gene TRBJ1-2, with TRBD1 as a possible D gene (5 bases). V gave up 1 base and J gave up 8 bases, with 11 bases separating them. The CDR3 runs to 12 residues. Germline values: CDR1 SQVTM, CDR2 ANQGSEA. This CDR3 is CSVEAGENGYTF. The DNA for the CDR3 is TGCAGCGTTGAAGCGGGGGAAAACGGCTACACCTTC.

The gene calls are TRBV7-2 and TRBJ2-5; 7 bases are shared with TRBD1. The end of the DNA is better explained by TRBJ2-7, so the J call may be wrong. The CDR3 is 16 amino acids. CDR1 and CDR2 (germline): SGHTA, FQGNSA. The CDR3 coding sequence is TGTGCCAGCAGCTTAGACTTGACAGGGAGCTCCTACGAGCAGTACTTC. As protein: CASSLDLTGSSYEQYF.

The gene calls are TRBV7-9 and TRBJ1-1, with 9 bases matching TRBD1. The CDR3 length is 17 residues. The V segment lost 5 bases and the J segment 1 base; nucleotides outside the gene matches: 11. The germline gives CDR1 SEHNR, CDR2 FQNEAQ (reference sequence). CDR3 residues: CASSPTGTGLQNTEAFF. As DNA, the CDR3 is TGTGCCAGCAGCCCTACCGGGACAGGGCTTCAGAACACTGAAGCTTTCTTT. The full variable domain, its missing parts supplied by reference TRBV7-9 and TRBJ1-1, is DTGVSQNPRHKITKRGQNVTFRCDPISEHNRLYWYRQTLGQGPEFLTYFQNEAQLEKSRLLSDRFSAERPKGSFSTLEIQRTEQGDSAMYLCASSPTGTGLQNTEAFFGQGTRLTVV.

The chain carries TRBV7-9 and TRBJ2-3, with TRBD1 matching 7 bases. The CDR3 length is 15 residues. The V gene's germline CDR1 is SEHNR and CDR2 FQNEAQ (reference sequence). The junction had 3 bases not matched to a gene; V was cut back by 2 bases and J by 1 base. This CDR3 is CASSLRGGGTDTQYF. CDR3 bases: TGTGCCAGCAGCTTACGAGGGGGCGGCACAGATACGCAGTATTTT. The full variable domain, rest sourced from reference TRBV7-9 and TRBJ2-3, is DTGVSQNPRHKITKRGQNVTFRCDPISEHNRLYWYRQTLGQGPEFLTYFQNEAQLEKSRLLSDRFSAERPKGSFSTLEIQRTEQGDSAMYLCASSLRGGGTDTQYFGPGTRLTVL.